The 20 T cell receptor beta chains below all came from one sample that was sequenced in a study of T cells in Graves' hyperthyroidism and ophthalmopathy. The investigators amplified TCR beta CDR3 regions from RNA transcripts. Primed by the HTBI set, a first-round RT-PCR was run on the TCR CDR3. MiXCR was run by TCRdb on the multiplex PCR reads, yielding one entry per CDR3 protein. Of approximately 260,000 distinct CDR3 sequences listed, roughly 15% are singletons. The sequenced material came from blood. These receptors were obtained from a woman between 45 and 60 years old with Graves' hyperthyroidism that later progressed to Graves' ophthalmopathy.

This clonotype was counted between two and nine times. The genes are TRBV20-1 and TRBJ2-1; D not resolved. Per germline, CDR1 DFQATT and CDR2 SNEGSKA (reference sequence). The CDR3 sequence is 13 residues long. V was clipped by 0 bases and J by 10 bases, with 13 bases between them. CDR3 sequence (DNA): TGCAGTGCTAGAGATCGGACGGTTTGGGAGCAGTTCTTC. Protein sequence: CSARDRTVWEQFF.

The rearrangement links TRBV5-5 to TRBJ1-2, with 7 bases that match TRBD1. After removal of 5 bases from V and 7 bases from J, the junction contained 11 bases not matched to a gene. CDR1 and CDR2 (germline): SGHKS, YYEKEE (reference sequence). This CDR3 is 14 amino acids long. The CDR3 nucleotides read TGTGCCAGCAGAATAACAGGCGGGGACAGTGGCTACACCTTC. The encoded protein is CASRITGGDSGYTF.

The rearrangement links TRBV15 to TRBJ1-4, with no clear D. The V gene lost 7 bases and the J gene lost 0 bases, with 12 bases spanning the gap. Per germline, CDR1 LNHNV and CDR2 YYDKDF (reference sequence). The CDR3 runs to 15 residues. CDR3: CATNGRSATNEKLFF. The CDR3 DNA follows: TGTGCCACCAATGGACGGAGTGCAACTAATGAAAAACTGTTTTTT.

This clonotype was detected once. This chain links TRBV6-4 with TRBJ2-1; no clear D gene. V was clipped by 4 bases and J by 4 bases, with 11 bases between them. CDR1 MRHNA and CDR2 SNTAGT come from the germline V gene. There are 14 residues in the CDR3. In DNA, the CDR3 is TGTGCCAGCAGTGCCCCTGTTGAGTACAATGAGCAGTTCTTC. Its protein product is CASSAPVEYNEQFF.

Ten or more counts support this clonotype. This chain uses TRBV5-1 with TRBJ1-6; D uncertain. CDR1 and CDR2 from the germline V gene are SGHRS and YFSETQ. The V gene lost 0 bases and the J gene lost 8 bases, with 12 bases spanning the gap. The CDR3 is 15 residues long. The CDR3 DNA reads as TGCGCCAGCAGCTTGGGTCCGAGGTTCTATTCACCCCTCCACTTT. Encoded protein: CASSLGPRFYSPLHF. The full variable domain, rest sourced from reference TRBV5-1 and TRBJ1-6, is KAGVTQTPRYLIKTRGQQVTLSCSPISGHRSVSWYQQTPGQGLQFLFEYFSETQRNKGNFPGRFSGRQFSNSRSEMNVSTLELGDSALYLCASSLGPRFYSPLHFGNGTRLTVT.

With regard to this clonotype: Germline is not matched at one junction end, which may reflect a read error. The chain combines TRBV5-1 with TRBJ2-5; D gene uncertain. CDR3 size: 13 residues. Germline CDR1 is SGHRS and CDR2 is YFSETQ. CDR3 nucleotides: TGCACCAGCAGCCCGGACCGAGCGGAGACCCAGTACTTC. Translated: CTSSPDRAETQYF.

In its sample, this clonotype was seen many times. This rearrangement joins TRBV12-3 or TRBV12-4 to TRBJ2-1; tentative D call: TRBD1 (6 bases). Trimming removed 5 bases at V and 2 bases at J, with 10 bases between. The CDR3 has 14 residues. CDR3 in amino acids: CASSGGQTYNEQFF. The CDR3 DNA reads as TGTGCCAGCAGTGGGGGACAAACCTACAATGAGCAGTTCTTC.

This clonotype was found a few times. The chain has TRBV4-1 and TRBJ2-7; tentatively, D is TRBD2 (6 bases). Trimming took 3 bases from V and 4 from J, leaving 13 bases between them. CDR1 and CDR2 from the germline V gene are MGHRA and YSYEKL. The CDR3 has 14 amino acids. The CDR3 DNA is TGCGCCAGCAGCCAGTCGGGACTCCTTTACGAGCAGTACTTC. Translation gives CASSQSGLLYEQYF.

Ten or more counts support this clonotype. This chain links TRBV11-2 with TRBJ1-1; D is perhaps TRBD1 (5 bases). The germline V gene has CDR1 SGHAT and CDR2 FQNNGV. V was pared by 5 bases and J by 6 bases, with 13 bases between. The CDR3 is made up of 13 amino acids. The CDR3 sequence: CASSLSSGPEAFF. The CDR3, as DNA: TGTGCCAGCAGCCTCAGCTCGGGGCCTGAAGCTTTCTTT.

The sample holds a few counts of this clonotype. The chain links TRBV3-1 to TRBJ2-1; 10 nucleotides match TRBD2. V gave up 3 bases and J gave up 2 bases; unmatched junction bases: 4. CDR3 length: 16 amino acids. The germline V gene encodes CDR1 LGHDT and CDR2 YNNKEL (reference sequence). The CDR3 sequence: CASSHPGLAAYNEQFF. The CDR3 DNA sequence: TGTGCCAGCAGCCACCCCGGACTAGCGGCCTACAATGAGCAGTTCTTC.

About this clonotype itself: It may be a read error: a sequence one base away is much more abundant. The rearrangement uses TRBV5-4 and TRBJ1-1, with TRBD1 matching 7 bases. Germline values: CDR1 SGHNT, CDR2 YYREEE (reference sequence). This CDR3 spans 15 amino acids. V shed 3 bases, J shed 5 bases, and the junction held 10 bases outside the gene matches. The CDR3 DNA reads as TGTGCCAGCAGCTCGCGAAAGGGACAGATGACTGAAGCTTTCTTT. Encoded protein: CASSSRKGQMTEAFF.

This clonotype occurred a few times. The chain is built from TRBV7-9 and TRBJ1-1; 7 bases agree with TRBD1. CDR1 SEHNR and CDR2 FQNEAQ come from the germline V gene (reference sequence). This CDR3 has 13 amino acids. V shed 3 bases, J shed 5 bases, and the junction held 3 bases outside the gene matches. CDR3 sequence: CASSFEQGTEAFF. As DNA, the CDR3 is TGTGCCAGCAGCTTCGAACAGGGGACTGAAGCTTTCTTT.

This clonotype was counted ten times or more. The chain recombines TRBV20-1 with TRBJ1-1; TRBD1 matches 7 bases. Per germline, CDR1 DFQATT and CDR2 SNEGSKA (reference sequence). The CDR3 runs to 13 residues. J lost 4 bases, V lost 3 bases, and 5 bases had no gene match. The CDR3 region is CSASEGAGTEAFF. The CDR3 coding sequence is TGCAGTGCTAGCGAGGGGGCAGGCACTGAAGCTTTCTTT.

This clonotype was counted many times. The chain joins TRBV28 to TRBJ2-7, with 11 bases lining up with TRBD1. This CDR3 has 14 amino acids. Germline values: CDR1 MDHEN, CDR2 SYDVKM. The ends lost 7 bases at V and 3 bases at J; junction bases unmatched: 5. CDR3 region: CASKRGQGGYEQYF. DNA of the CDR3: TGTGCCAGCAAACGGGGACAGGGGGGCTACGAGCAGTACTTC.

V is TRBV5-1 and J is TRBJ1-2, with 7 positions matching TRBD1. Germline CDR1 SGHRS, CDR2 YFSETQ. This CDR3 is built from 18 residues. Germline trimming cut 1 base from V and 1 base from J; bases unmatched to any gene: 13. CDR3 amino acids: CASSLPPPITGVNYGYTF. The CDR3 nucleotides are TGCGCCAGCAGCTTGCCACCACCTATTACAGGGGTTAACTATGGCTACACCTTC.

This clonotype occurred many times. The rearrangement joins TRBV6-1 to TRBJ2-5, with unresolved D. In germline, CDR1 is MNHNS, CDR2 SASEGT. CDR3 length equals 13 residues. Trimming took off 6 bases at V and 4 bases at J, with 12 bases between the two ends. The CDR3 bases are TGTGCCAGCAGGGAAAAAGCACGAGAGACCCAGTACTTC. Translating it yields CASREKARETQYF.

This clonotype has at least ten counts. The gene calls are TRBV7-2 and TRBJ2-3; D not certain. The CDR3 runs to 13 residues. The ends were cut back, 3 bases at V and 5 bases at J, with 9 bases in the middle. Germline V lookup: CDR1 SGHTA, CDR2 FQGNSA. The CDR3 sequence is CASSFQSGDTQYF. The CDR3 coding sequence is TGTGCCAGCAGCTTCCAATCGGGAGATACGCAGTATTTT.

This clonotype occurred many times. CDR3 protein: CAWSPGGGGYTF. The CDR3 region has the DNA TGTGCCTGGAGCCCAGGAGGCGGCGGCTACACCTTC. The chain couples TRBV30 to TRBJ1-2; no definite D call. This CDR3 contains 12 residues. CDR1 and CDR2 (germline): GTSNPN, SVGIG (reference sequence). Trimming cost V 3 bases and J 8 bases, with 13 bases left between them.

This clonotype has at least ten counts. The chain recombines TRBV13 with TRBJ1-1; D is unresolved. Per the germline V gene, CDR1 is PRHDT and CDR2 is FYEKMQ (reference sequence). V gave up 8 bases and J gave up 1 base, with 11 bases separating them. This CDR3 is built from 13 residues. DNA for the CDR3: TGTGCCAGCCATAATTACAAGAACACTGAAGCTTTCTTT. Translating it yields CASHNYKNTEAFF.

This clonotype was detected ten times or more. The rearrangement uses TRBV5-1 and TRBJ2-3, with 11 bases matching TRBD2. The junction had 6 bases not matched to a gene; V was cut back by 4 bases and J by 2 bases. Germline V CDR1 and CDR2: SGHRS, YFSETQ. This CDR3 is 16 amino acids long. The CDR3 loop reads CASSAGLAGLTDTQYF. The CDR3 nucleotides are TGCGCCAGCAGCGCAGGACTAGCGGGCCTCACAGATACGCAGTATTTT.